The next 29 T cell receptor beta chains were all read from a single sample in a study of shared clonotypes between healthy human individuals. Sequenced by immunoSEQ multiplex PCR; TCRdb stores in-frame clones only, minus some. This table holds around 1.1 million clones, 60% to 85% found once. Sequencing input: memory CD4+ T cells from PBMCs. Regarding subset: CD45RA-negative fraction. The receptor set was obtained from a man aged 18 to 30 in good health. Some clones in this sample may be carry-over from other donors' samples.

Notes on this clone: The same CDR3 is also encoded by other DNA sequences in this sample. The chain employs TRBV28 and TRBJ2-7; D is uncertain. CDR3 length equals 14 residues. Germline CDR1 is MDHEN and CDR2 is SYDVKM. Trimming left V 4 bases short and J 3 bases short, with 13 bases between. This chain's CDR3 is CASSSGGANYEQYF. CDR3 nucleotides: TGTGCCAGCAGTTCCGGCGGAGCCAACTACGAGCAGTACTTC.

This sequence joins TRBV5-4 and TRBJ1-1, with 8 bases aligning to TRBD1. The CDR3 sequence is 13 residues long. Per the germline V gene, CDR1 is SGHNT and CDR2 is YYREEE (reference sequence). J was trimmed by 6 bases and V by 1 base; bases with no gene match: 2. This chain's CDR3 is CASSLTGGSEAFF. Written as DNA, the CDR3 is TGTGCCAGCAGCTTGACAGGGGGGTCTGAAGCTTTCTTT.

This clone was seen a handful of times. In DNA, the CDR3 is TGTGCCAGCAGCCAAGAAATCGCCGGGACAGTTAATGAAAAACTGTTTTTT. Amino acid sequence: CASSQEIAGTVNEKLFF. The chain has TRBV14 and TRBJ1-4; TRBD1 aligns across 7 bases. Germline V gene sequence: CDR1 SGHDN, CDR2 FVKESK. V lost 0 bases to trimming and J lost 4 bases; unmatched junction nucleotides: 8. The CDR3 is 17 residues long.

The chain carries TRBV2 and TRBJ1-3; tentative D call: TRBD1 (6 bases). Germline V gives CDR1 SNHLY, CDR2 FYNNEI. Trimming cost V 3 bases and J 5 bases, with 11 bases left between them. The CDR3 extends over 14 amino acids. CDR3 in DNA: TGTGCCAGCAGTGATCGGACAGCCAGAAACACCATATATTTT. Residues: CASSDRTARNTIYF. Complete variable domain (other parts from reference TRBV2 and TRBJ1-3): EPEVTQTPSHQVTQMGQEVILRCVPISNHLYFYWYRQILGQKVEFLVSFYNNEISEKSEIFDDQFSVERPDGSNFTLKIRSTKLEDSAMYFCASSDRTARNTIYFGEGSWLTVV.

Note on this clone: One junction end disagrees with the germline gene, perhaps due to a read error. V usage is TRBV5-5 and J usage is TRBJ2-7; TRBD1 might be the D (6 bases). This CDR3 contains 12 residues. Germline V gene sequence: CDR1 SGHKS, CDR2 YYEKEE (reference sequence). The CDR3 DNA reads TGTGCCAGCAGCTTGGGTGGGGGCGTACTGAACTTC. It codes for CASSLGGGVLNF.

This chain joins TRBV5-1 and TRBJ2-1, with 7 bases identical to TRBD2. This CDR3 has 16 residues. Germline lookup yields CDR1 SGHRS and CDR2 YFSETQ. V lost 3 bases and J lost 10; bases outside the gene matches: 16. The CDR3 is CASSSDPASGGSEQFF. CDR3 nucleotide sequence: TGCGCCAGCAGCTCTGATCCCGCTAGCGGCGGTTCGGAGCAGTTCTTC.

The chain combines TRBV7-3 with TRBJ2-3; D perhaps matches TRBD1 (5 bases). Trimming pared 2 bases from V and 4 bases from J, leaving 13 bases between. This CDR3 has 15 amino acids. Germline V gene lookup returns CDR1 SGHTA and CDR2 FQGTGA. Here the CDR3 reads CASSLSRVRADTQYF. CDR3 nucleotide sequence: TGTGCCAGCAGCTTATCCAGGGTCCGCGCAGATACGCAGTATTTT.

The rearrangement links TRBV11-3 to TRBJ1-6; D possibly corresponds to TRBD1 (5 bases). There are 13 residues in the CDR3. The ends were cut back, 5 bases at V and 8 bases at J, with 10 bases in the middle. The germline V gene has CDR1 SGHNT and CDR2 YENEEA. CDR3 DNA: TGTGCCAGCAGCCCCGGGGCGGATTCACCCCTCCACTTT. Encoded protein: CASSPGADSPLHF.

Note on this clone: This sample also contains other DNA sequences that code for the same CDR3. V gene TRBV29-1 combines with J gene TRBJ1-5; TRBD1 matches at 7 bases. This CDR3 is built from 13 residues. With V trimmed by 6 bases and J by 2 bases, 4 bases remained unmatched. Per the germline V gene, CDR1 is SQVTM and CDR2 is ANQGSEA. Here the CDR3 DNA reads TGCAGCGTCGCAGGGGGAGGCAATCAGCCCCAGCATTTT. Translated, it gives CSVAGGGNQPQHF.

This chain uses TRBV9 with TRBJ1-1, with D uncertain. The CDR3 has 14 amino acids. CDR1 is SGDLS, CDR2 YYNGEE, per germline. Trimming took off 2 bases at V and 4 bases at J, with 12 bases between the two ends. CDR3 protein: CASSVKGLGTEAFF. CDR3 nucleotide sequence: TGTGCCAGCAGCGTTAAAGGGCTGGGCACTGAAGCTTTCTTT.

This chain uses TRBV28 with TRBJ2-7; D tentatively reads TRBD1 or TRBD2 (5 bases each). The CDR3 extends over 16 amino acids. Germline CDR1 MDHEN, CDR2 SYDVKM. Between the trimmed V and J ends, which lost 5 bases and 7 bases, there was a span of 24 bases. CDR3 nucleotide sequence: TGTGCCAGCAGTCCCCGGGGCTCAGGGATAAACGTTGAGCAGTACTTC. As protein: CASSPRGSGINVEQYF.

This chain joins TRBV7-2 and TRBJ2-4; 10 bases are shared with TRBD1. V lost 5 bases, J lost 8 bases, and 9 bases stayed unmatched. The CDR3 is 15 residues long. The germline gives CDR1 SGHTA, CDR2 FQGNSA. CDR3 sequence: CASSSTGTGADIQYF. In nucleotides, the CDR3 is TGTGCCAGCAGCAGCACCGGGACAGGGGCGGACATTCAGTACTTC.

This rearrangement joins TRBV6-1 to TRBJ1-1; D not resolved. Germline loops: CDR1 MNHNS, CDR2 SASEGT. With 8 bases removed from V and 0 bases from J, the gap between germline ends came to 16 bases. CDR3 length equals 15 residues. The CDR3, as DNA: TGTGCCAGCCGATTTGGTGGGCTAATGAACACTGAAGCTTTCTTT. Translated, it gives CASRFGGLMNTEAFF.

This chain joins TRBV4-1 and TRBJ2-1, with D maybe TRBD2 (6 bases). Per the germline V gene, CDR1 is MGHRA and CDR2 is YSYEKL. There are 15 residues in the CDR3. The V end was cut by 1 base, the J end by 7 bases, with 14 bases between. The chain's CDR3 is CASSQGASVENEQFF. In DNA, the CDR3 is TGCGCCAGCAGCCAAGGGGCTAGCGTGGAGAATGAGCAGTTCTTC.

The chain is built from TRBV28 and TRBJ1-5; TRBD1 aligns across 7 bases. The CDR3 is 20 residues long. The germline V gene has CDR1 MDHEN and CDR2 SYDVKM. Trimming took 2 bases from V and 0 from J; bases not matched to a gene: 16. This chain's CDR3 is CASSLGGRRGRFYSNQPQHF. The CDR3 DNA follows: TGTGCCAGCAGTTTAGGAGGTCGAAGGGGGCGATTCTATAGCAATCAGCCCCAGCATTTT.

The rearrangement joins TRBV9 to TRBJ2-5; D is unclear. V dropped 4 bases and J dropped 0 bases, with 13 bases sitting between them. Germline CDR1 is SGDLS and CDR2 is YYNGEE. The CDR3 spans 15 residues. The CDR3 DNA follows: TGTGCCAGCAGCACCTACGGACCATACCAAGAGACCCAGTACTTC. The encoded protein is CASSTYGPYQETQYF.

CDR3 residues: CAISVQGENTEAFF. As DNA, the CDR3 is TGTGCCATCAGTGTTCAGGGCGAGAACACTGAAGCTTTCTTT. This chain uses TRBV10-3 with TRBJ1-1; D is possibly TRBD1 (5 bases). CDR1 and CDR2 (germline): ENHRY, SYGVKD. This CDR3 comprises 14 residues. V lost 4 bases to trimming and J lost 1 base, with 10 bases between them.

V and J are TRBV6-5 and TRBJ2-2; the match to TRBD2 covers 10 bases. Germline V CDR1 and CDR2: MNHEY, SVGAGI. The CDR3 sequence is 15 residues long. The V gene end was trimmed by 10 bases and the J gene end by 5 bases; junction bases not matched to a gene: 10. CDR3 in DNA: TGTGCCACGTCAAAACGGACTAGCGGAACCGGGGAGCTGTTTTTT. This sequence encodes CATSKRTSGTGELFF.

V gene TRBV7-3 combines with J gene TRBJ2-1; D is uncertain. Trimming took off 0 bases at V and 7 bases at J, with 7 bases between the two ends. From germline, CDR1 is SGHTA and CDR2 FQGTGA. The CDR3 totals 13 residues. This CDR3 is CASSLTWRNEQFF. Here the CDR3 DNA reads TGTGCCAGCAGCTTAACATGGCGGAATGAGCAGTTCTTC.

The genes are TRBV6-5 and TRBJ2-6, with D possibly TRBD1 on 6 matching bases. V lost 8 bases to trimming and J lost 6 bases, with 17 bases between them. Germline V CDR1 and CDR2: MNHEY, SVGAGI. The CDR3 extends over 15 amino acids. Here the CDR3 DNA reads TGTGCCAGCGGACAGACACACGCCTTGGCCAACGTCCTGACTTTC. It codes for CASGQTHALANVLTF.

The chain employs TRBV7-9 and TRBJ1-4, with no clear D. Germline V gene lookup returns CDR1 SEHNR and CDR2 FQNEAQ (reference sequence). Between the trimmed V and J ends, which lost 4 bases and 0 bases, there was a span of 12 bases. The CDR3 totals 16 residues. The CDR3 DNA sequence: TGTGCCAGCAGCTCTCTTACACCCGCAACTAATGAAAAACTGTTTTTT. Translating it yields CASSSLTPATNEKLFF.

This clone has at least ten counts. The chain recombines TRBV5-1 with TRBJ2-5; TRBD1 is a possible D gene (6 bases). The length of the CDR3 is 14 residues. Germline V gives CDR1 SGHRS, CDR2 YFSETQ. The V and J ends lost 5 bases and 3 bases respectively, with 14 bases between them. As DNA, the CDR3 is TGCGCCAGCAGATCCGGGACAAGAAAAGAGACCCAGTACTTC. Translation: CASRSGTRKETQYF.

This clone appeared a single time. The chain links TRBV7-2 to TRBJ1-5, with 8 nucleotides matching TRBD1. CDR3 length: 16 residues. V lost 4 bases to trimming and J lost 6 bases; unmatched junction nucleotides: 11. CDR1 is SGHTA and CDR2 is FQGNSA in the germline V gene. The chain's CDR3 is CASSSPQGALGQPQHF. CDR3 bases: TGTGCCAGCAGCTCACCCCAGGGGGCGCTGGGTCAGCCCCAGCATTTT.

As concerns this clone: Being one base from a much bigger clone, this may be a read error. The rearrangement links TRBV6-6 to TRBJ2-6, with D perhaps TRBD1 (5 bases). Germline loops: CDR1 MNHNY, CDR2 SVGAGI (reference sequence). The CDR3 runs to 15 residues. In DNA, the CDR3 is TGTGCCAGCAGCTGGGCCGACTCTGGGGCCAACGTCCCGACTTTC. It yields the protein CASSWADSGANVPTF.

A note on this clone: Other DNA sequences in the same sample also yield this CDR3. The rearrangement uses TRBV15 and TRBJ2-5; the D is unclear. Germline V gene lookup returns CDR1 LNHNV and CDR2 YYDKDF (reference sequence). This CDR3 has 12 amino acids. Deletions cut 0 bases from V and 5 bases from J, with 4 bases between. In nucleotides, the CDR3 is TGTGCCACCAGCAGAGATCGCGAGACCCAGTACTTC. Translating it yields CATSRDRETQYF.

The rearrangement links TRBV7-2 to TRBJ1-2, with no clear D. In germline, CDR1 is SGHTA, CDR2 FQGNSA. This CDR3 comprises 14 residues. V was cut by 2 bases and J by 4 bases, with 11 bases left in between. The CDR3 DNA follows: TGTGCCAGCAGCTTAATGGAGGGCAGCTATGGCTACACCTTC. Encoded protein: CASSLMEGSYGYTF.

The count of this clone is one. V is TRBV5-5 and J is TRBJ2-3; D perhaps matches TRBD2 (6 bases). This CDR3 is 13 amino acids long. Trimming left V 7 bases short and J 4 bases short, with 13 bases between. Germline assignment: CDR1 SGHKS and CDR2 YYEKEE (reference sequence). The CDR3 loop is CASASVGSDTQYF. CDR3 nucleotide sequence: TGTGCCAGCGCTAGCGTGGGGTCAGATACGCAGTATTTT. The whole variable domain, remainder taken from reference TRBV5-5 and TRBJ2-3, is DAGVTQSPTHLIKTRGQQVTLRCSPISGHKSVSWYQQVLGQGPQFIFQYYEKEERGRGNFPDRFSARQFPNYSSELNVNALLLGDSALYLCASASVGSDTQYFGPGTRLTVL.

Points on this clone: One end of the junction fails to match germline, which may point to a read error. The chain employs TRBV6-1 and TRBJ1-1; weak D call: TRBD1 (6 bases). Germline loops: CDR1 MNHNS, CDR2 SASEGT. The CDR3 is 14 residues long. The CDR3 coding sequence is TGTGCCAGCACTGAAAGGGGGTTGAACACTGAAGCTTTCTTT. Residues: CASTERGLNTEAFF.

CDR3 nucleotides: TGTGCCAGCAGACCCATACAGCTGCGCACAGATACGCAGTATTTT. Translating gives CASRPIQLRTDTQYF. The chain links TRBV28 to TRBJ2-3; D is uncertain. This CDR3 has 15 residues. The germline V gene encodes CDR1 MDHEN and CDR2 SYDVKM. V was shortened by 6 bases and J by 1 base, with 14 bases between the two germline ends.